Below, one T cell receptor (beta chain) is given with its context. Its antigen is unknown. The sample is drawn from a study of cytomegalovirus exposure and HLA in healthy donors. About the study: Both the 100 to 150 validation repertoires and the roughly 620 first-cohort repertoires used the same platform, as reported by a later analysis. Study results and caveats: In the approximately 130 validation repertoires, more than 85% of cluster scores exceeded 0, per a later analysis. It was reported that the classifier diagnosed cytomegalovirus status with high specificity and sensitivity in both the original and validation cohorts. In vitro assays verified that three CMV-associated chains recognized CMV antigens specifically.

The CDR3 runs to 15 residues. V lost 6 bases, J lost 2 bases, and 14 bases lay in between. The germline gives CDR1 MDHEN, CDR2 SYDVKM. TCRdb's table, derived via immunoSEQ multiplex PCR, lists solely in-frame clones and lacks some. The sample lists approximately 82,000 clones, roughly 94% occurring once. This clonotype was sampled from a woman under 30 in good health and CMV-seronegative. The rearrangement uses TRBV28 and TRBJ1-5; D perhaps matches TRBD1 (6 bases). Material: PBMCs. The CDR3 spells CASRPPDRRNQPQHF. The CDR3 bases are TGTGCCAGCAGGCCGCCGGACAGACGCAATCAGCCCCAGCATTTT.